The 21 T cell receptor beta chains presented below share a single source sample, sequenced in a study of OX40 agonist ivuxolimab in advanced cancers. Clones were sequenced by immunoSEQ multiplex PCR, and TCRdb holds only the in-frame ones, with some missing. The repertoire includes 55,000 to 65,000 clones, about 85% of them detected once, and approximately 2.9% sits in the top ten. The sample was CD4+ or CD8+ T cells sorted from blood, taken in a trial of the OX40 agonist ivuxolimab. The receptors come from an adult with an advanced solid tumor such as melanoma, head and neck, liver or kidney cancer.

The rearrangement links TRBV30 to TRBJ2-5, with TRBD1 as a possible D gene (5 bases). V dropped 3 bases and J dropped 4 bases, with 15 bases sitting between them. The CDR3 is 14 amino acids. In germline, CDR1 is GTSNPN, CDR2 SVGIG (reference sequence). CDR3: CAWRTASRTETQYF. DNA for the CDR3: TGTGCCTGGAGGACAGCATCCCGTACAGAGACCCAGTACTTC.

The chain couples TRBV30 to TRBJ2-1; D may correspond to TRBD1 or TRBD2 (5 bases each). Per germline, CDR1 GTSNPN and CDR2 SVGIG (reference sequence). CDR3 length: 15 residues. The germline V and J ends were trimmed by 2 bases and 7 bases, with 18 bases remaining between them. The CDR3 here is CAWSFSGTRLNEQFF. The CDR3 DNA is TGTGCCTGGAGTTTTTCAGGGACGCGATTAAATGAGCAGTTCTTC. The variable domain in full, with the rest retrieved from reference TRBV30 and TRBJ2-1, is SQTIHQWPATLVQPVGSPLSLECTVEGTSNPNLYWYRQAAGRGLQLLFYSVGIGQISSEVPQNLSASRPQDRQFILSSKKLLLSDSGFYLCAWSFSGTRLNEQFFGPGTRLTVL.

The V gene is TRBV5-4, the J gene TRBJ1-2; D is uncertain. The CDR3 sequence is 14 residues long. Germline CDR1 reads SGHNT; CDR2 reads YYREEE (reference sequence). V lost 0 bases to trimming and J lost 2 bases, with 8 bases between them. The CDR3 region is CASSLDEQNYGYTF. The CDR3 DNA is TGTGCCAGCAGCTTGGATGAGCAAAACTATGGCTACACCTTC.

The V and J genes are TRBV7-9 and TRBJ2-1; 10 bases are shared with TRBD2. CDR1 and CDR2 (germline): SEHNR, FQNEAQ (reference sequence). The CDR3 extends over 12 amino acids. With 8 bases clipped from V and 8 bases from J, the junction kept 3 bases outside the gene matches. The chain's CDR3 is CASQLAGDEQFF. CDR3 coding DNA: TGTGCCAGCCAGCTAGCGGGAGATGAGCAGTTCTTC.

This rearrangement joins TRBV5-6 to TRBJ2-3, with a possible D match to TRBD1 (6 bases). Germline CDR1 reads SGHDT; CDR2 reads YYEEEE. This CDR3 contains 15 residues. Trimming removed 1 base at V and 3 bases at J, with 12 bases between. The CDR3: CASSLPWQGTDTQYF. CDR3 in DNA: TGTGCCAGCAGCTTGCCCTGGCAGGGGACAGATACGCAGTATTTT.

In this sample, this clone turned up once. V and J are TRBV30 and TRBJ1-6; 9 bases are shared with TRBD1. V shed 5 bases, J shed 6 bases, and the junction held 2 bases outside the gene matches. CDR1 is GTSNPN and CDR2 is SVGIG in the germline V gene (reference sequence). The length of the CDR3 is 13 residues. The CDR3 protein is CAWETGGNSPLHF. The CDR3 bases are TGTGCCTGGGAGACAGGGGGTAATTCACCCCTCCACTTT.

The CDR3: CASSSPSRGPPYEQYF. CDR3 nucleotides: TGTGCCAGCAGTTCCCCCTCCCGGGGGCCCCCCTACGAGCAGTACTTC. The chain combines TRBV28 with TRBJ2-7; D tentatively fits TRBD1 or TRBD2 (6 bases each). V dropped 4 bases and J dropped 2 bases, with 18 bases sitting between them. Germline assignment: CDR1 MDHEN and CDR2 SYDVKM. CDR3 length: 16 residues.

The CDR3 DNA sequence: TGTGCCAGCCTGACAGGCCACTCTGGAAACACCATATATTTT. Its translation: CASLTGHSGNTIYF. The chain combines TRBV6-5 with TRBJ1-3; TRBD1 might be the D (6 bases). Germline values: CDR1 MNHEY, CDR2 SVGAGI. V was cut by 8 bases and J by 0 bases, with 11 bases left in between. The CDR3 totals 14 residues.

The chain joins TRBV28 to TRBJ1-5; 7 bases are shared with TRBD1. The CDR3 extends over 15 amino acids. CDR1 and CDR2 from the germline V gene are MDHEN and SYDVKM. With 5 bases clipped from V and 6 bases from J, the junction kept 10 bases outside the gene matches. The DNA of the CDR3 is TGTGCCAGCAGTGGCAAACAGGGGCAGGTTCAGCCCCAGCATTTT. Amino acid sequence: CASSGKQGQVQPQHF.

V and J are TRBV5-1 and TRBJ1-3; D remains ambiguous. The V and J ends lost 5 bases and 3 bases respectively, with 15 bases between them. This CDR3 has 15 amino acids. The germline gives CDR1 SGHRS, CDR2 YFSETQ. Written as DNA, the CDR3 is TGCGCCAGCAGTTTTGGGGAGGGTCGTGGAAACACCATATATTTT. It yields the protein CASSFGEGRGNTIYF. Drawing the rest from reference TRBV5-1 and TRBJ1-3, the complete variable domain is KAGVTQTPRYLIKTRGQQVTLSCSPISGHRSVSWYQQTPGQGLQFLFEYFSETQRNKGNFPGRFSGRQFSNSRSEMNVSTLELGDSALYLCASSFGEGRGNTIYFGEGSWLTVV.

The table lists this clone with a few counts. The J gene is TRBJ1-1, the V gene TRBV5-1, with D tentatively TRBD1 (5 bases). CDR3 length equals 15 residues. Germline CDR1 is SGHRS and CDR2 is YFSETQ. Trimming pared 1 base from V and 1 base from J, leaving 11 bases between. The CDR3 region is CASSLIQGANTEAFF. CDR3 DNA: TGCGCCAGCAGCTTGATCCAGGGAGCGAACACTGAAGCTTTCTTT.

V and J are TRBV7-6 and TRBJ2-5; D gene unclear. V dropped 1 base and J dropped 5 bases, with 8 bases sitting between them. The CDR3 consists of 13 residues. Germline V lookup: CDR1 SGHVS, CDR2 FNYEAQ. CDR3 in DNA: TGTGCCAGCAGCTTAGGAGGAAGGGAGACCCAGTACTTC. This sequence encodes CASSLGGRETQYF.

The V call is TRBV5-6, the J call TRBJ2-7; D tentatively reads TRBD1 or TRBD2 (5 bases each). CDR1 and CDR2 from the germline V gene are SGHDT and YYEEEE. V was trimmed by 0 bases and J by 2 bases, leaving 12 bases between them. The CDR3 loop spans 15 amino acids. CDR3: CASSLGGGGPYEQYF. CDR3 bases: TGTGCCAGCAGCTTGGGTGGGGGTGGCCCCTACGAGCAGTACTTC.

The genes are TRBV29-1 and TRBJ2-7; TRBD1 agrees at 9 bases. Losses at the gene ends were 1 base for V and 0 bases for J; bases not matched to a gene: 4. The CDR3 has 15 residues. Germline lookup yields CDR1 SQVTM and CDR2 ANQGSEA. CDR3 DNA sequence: TGCAGCGTTGAAGGGACAGGGGACGCCTCCTACGAGCAGTACTTC. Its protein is CSVEGTGDASYEQYF.

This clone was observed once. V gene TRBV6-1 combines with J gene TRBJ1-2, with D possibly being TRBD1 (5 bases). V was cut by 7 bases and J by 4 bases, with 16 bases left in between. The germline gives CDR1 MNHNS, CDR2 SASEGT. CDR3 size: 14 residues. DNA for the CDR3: TGTGCCAGCACCCAGAGCGGGGGGGTCTATGGCTACACCTTC. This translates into CASTQSGGVYGYTF.

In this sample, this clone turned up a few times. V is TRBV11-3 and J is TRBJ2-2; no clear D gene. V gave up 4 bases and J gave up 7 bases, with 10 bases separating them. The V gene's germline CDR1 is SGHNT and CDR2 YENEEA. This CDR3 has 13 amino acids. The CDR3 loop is CASSSQLGGELFF. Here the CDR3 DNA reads TGTGCCAGCAGCTCTCAGTTGGGCGGGGAGCTGTTTTTT. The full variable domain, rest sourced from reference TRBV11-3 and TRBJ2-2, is EAGVVQSPRYKIIEKKQPVAFWCNPISGHNTLYWYLQNLGQGPELLIRYENEEAVDDSQLPKDRFSAERLKGVDSTLKIQPAELGDSAVYLCASSSQLGGELFFGEGSRLTVL.

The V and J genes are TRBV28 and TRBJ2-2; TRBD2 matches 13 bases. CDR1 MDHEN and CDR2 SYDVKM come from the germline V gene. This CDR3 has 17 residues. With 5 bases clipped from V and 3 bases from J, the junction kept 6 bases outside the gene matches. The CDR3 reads CASSEGLAGADTGELFF. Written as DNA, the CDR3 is TGTGCCAGCAGTGAAGGACTAGCGGGAGCCGACACCGGGGAGCTGTTTTTT.

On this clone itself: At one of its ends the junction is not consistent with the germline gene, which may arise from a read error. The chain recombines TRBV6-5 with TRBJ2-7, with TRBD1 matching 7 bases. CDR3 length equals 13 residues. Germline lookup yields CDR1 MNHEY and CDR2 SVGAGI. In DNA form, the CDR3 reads TGTGCCAGCAGTAGGGGACAGTGGCAGGGCCTAGTCTTC. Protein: CASSRGQWQGLVF.

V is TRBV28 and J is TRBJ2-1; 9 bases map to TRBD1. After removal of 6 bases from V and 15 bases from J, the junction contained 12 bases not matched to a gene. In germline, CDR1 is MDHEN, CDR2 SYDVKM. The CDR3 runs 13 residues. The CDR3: CASRTGGYEAAFF. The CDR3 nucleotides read TGTGCCAGCAGGACAGGGGGTTACGAGGCCGCGTTCTTC.

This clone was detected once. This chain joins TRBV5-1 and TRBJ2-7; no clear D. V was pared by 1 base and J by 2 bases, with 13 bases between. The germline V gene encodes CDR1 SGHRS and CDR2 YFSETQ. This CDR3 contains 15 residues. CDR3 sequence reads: CASSLFLGSAYEQYF. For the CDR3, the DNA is TGCGCCAGCAGCTTGTTCCTGGGGTCTGCCTACGAGCAGTACTTC.

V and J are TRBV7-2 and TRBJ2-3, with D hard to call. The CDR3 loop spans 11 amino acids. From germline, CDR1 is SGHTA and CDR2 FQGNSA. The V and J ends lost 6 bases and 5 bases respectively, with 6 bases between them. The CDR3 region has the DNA TGTGCCAGCAGTAAAGGAGATACGCAGTATTTT. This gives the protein CASSKGDTQYF.